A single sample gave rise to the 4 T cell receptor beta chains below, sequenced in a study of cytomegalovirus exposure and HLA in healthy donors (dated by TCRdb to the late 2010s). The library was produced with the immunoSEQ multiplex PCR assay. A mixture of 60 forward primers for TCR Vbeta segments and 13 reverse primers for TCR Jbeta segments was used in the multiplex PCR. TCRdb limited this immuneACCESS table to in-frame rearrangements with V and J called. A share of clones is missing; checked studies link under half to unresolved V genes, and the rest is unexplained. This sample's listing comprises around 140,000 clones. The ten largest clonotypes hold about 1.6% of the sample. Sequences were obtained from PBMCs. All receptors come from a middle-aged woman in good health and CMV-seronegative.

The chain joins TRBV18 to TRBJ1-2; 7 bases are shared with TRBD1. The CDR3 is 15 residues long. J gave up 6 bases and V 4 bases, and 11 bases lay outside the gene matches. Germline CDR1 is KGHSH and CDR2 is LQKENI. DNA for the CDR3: TGTGCCAGCTCACTCGCCATTCAGGGGGAGGATGGCTACACCTTC. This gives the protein CASSLAIQGEDGYTF.

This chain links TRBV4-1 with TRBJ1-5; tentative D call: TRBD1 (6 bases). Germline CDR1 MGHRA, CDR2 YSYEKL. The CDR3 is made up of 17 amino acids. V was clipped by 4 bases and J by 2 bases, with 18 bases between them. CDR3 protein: CASSRGQPLDRNQPQHF. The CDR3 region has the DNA TGCGCCAGCAGCCGAGGACAGCCTCTAGACCGCAATCAGCCCCAGCATTTT.

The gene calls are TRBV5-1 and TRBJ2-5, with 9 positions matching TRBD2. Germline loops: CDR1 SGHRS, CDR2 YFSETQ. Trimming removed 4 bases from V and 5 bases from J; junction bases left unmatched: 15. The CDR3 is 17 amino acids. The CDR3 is CASSVVAGGMKGETQYF. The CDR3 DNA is TGCGCCAGCAGCGTGGTGGCGGGGGGGATGAAGGGGGAGACCCAGTACTTC.

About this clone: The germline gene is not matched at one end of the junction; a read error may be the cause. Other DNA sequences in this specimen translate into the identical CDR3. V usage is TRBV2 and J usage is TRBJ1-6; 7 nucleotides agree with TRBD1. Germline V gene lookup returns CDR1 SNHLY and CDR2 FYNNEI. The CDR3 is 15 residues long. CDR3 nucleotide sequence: TGCGCCAGCAGTGATTCAAGGGCAGGGGGAGCACCCCTCCACTTT. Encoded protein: CASSDSRAGGAPLHF.